Listed here are 24 T cell receptor beta chains from one sample, sequenced in a study of blood T cells in healthy people across ages. A J-beta primer mix and a sample-barcoded 5' primer were used in a second PCR of roughly 6 to 12 cycles. TCRdb called the 5' RACE reads again in MiXCR, with one record for every CDR3 protein. Of roughly 700,000 distinct CDR3 sequences listed, approximately 50% were seen once; the top ten hold about a third. Input material: blood. The receptors originated from a woman aged 55 to 70 in good health.

There are a few counts of this clonotype. J is TRBJ1-5 and V is TRBV20-1; D unresolved. The CDR3 runs to 12 residues. The ends were cut back, 3 bases at V and 9 bases at J, with 12 bases in the middle. The germline V gene has CDR1 DFQATT and CDR2 SNEGSKA (reference sequence). The CDR3 nucleotides read TGCAGTGCTAGGTCCTTTGATGGGCCCCAGCATTTT. Translated, it gives CSARSFDGPQHF.

The gene calls are TRBV7-2 and TRBJ1-6; the match to TRBD1 covers 9 bases. The CDR3 is 14 amino acids. CDR1 and CDR2 (germline): SGHTA, FQGNSA. J lost 10 bases, V lost 8 bases, and 9 bases had no gene match. The CDR3 bases are TGTGCCAGCGGAGGAGGGACAGGGAACTCACCCCTCCACTTT. It yields the protein CASGGGTGNSPLHF.

This clonotype has just a few counts. One base away lies a much larger clone, so this may be a sequencing read error. The chain uses TRBV14 and TRBJ2-7, with 9 bases aligning to TRBD2. The V segment lost 7 bases and the J segment 7 bases; nucleotides outside the gene matches: 17. The CDR3 is 16 amino acids. Germline CDR1 SGHDN, CDR2 FVKESK. The CDR3 loop reads CASMEAGGRGTNEQYF. The CDR3, as DNA: TGTGCCAGCATGGAAGCGGGAGGACGGGGCACCAATGAGCAGTACTTC.

The chain joins TRBV9 to TRBJ2-7; no definite D call. Germline V lookup: CDR1 SGDLS, CDR2 YYNGEE. V was cut by 4 bases and J by 5 bases, with 16 bases left in between. The CDR3 length is 14 residues. DNA for the CDR3: TGTGCCAGCAGCCGCCATCGCCAGGCGGACGAGCAGTACTTC. Amino acids: CASSRHRQADEQYF. Full variable domain (rest looked up from reference TRBV9 and TRBJ2-7): DSGVTQTPKHLITATGQRVTLRCSPRSGDLSVYWYQQSLDQGLQFLIQYYNGEERAKGNILERFSAQQFPDLHSELNLSSLELGDSALYFCASSRHRQADEQYFGPGTRLTVT.

The rearrangement links TRBV2 to TRBJ2-1; 8 nucleotides line up with TRBD2. Germline V CDR1 and CDR2: SNHLY, FYNNEI. Trimming at V came to 7 bases and at J to 0 bases, leaving 5 bases not matched to a gene. The CDR3 runs to 15 residues. The CDR3 nucleotides are TGTGCCAGCAAAAAGAGCGGGAGCTCCTACAATGAGCAGTTCTTC. This gives the protein CASKKSGSSYNEQFF.

This clonotype was detected ten times or more. The chain couples TRBV7-9 to TRBJ2-7; no firm D call. Trimming shortened V by 1 base and J by 1 base, and 2 bases separated the two germline ends. CDR3 size: 12 residues. Germline assignment: CDR1 SEHNR and CDR2 FQNEAQ (reference sequence). In DNA, the CDR3 is TGTGCCAGCAGCTTAGAATCCTACGAGCAGTACTTC. Translated, it gives CASSLESYEQYF.

This sequence joins TRBV29-1 and TRBJ2-1; TRBD2 matches at 8 bases. CDR3 length: 14 amino acids. Trimming at V came to 3 bases and at J to 4 bases, leaving 5 bases not matched to a gene. The germline CDR1 and CDR2 sequences are SQVTM and ANQGSEA. Here the CDR3 reads CSVETSELYNEQFF. CDR3 bases: TGCAGCGTTGAGACTAGCGAACTATACAATGAGCAGTTCTTC.

The chain is built from TRBV6-5 and TRBJ2-3; the D is unclear. The CDR3 is made up of 14 amino acids. V was trimmed by 2 bases and J by 3 bases, leaving 9 bases between them. Germline V gene sequence: CDR1 MNHEY, CDR2 SVGAGI. The CDR3 here is CASSYDWGTDTQYF. The CDR3 DNA reads TGTGCCAGCAGTTACGACTGGGGTACAGATACGCAGTATTTT.

This chain uses TRBV24-1 with TRBJ2-5; 12 bases align to TRBD2. V lost 5 bases, J lost 5 bases, and 5 bases stayed unmatched. Germline V lookup: CDR1 KGHDR, CDR2 SFDVKD. CDR3 length equals 15 residues. CDR3 amino acids: CATSASGRALETQYF. The CDR3 DNA reads TGTGCCACCAGTGCTAGCGGGAGGGCCTTGGAGACCCAGTACTTC.

This sequence joins TRBV5-1 and TRBJ2-3; TRBD2 is a possible D gene (5 bases). V was trimmed by 0 bases and J by 0 bases, leaving 11 bases between them. The CDR3 loop spans 16 amino acids. Per germline, CDR1 SGHRS and CDR2 YFSETQ. The CDR3 bases are TGCGCCAGCAGCTTGGAGGGAGTGATGAGCACAGATACGCAGTATTTT. It translates to CASSLEGVMSTDTQYF.

This chain joins TRBV10-3 and TRBJ2-1; 8 bases fit TRBD2. CDR3 length equals 15 residues. The germline V gene has CDR1 ENHRY and CDR2 SYGVKD. V shed 0 bases and J 6 bases; nucleotides not matched to a gene: 4. CDR3 DNA: TGTGCCATCAGTGAGTCAGGGACTAGATCCAATGAGCAGTTCTTC. Amino acid sequence: CAISESGTRSNEQFF.

This clonotype appeared many times. The chain links TRBV20-1 to TRBJ2-7, with D possibly being TRBD1 (5 bases). Between the trimmed V and J ends, which lost 3 bases and 2 bases, there was a span of 14 bases. CDR3 size: 14 residues. Per the germline V gene, CDR1 is DFQATT and CDR2 is SNEGSKA (reference sequence). This CDR3 is CSARGLSVTYEQYF. The CDR3 nucleotides read TGCAGTGCTAGGGGGCTATCCGTAACCTACGAGCAGTACTTC.

The rearrangement joins TRBV18 to TRBJ1-2; TRBD1 matches at 10 bases. CDR3 size: 15 residues. Germline loops: CDR1 KGHSH, CDR2 LQKENI. J gave up 5 bases and V 3 bases, and 6 bases lay outside the gene matches. The CDR3 nucleotides read TGTGCCAGCTCACCGGGACAGGGGTTGCAATATGGCTACACCTTC. It encodes CASSPGQGLQYGYTF.

In this sample, this clonotype turned up a few times. The CDR3 protein is CSAEARGRETQYF. For the CDR3, the DNA is TGCAGTGCGGAAGCCAGGGGACGGGAGACCCAGTACTTC. The chain couples TRBV20-1 to TRBJ2-5; tentative D call: TRBD1 (6 bases). Germline values: CDR1 DFQATT, CDR2 SNEGSKA (reference sequence). The V end was cut by 6 bases, the J end by 5 bases, with 16 bases between. The CDR3 loop spans 13 amino acids.

In its sample, this clonotype was seen a few times. The rearrangement links TRBV29-1 to TRBJ2-7; TRBD1 agrees at 9 bases. CDR3 length: 12 amino acids. The V gene's germline CDR1 is SQVTM and CDR2 ANQGSEA. After removal of 4 bases from V and 4 bases from J, the junction contained 2 bases not matched to a gene. Here the CDR3 DNA reads TGCAGCGTTGGGGACAGGGCGTACGAGCAGTACTTC. Its translation: CSVGDRAYEQYF.

This clonotype was recorded a few times. The chain has TRBV29-1 and TRBJ2-1, with D perhaps given as TRBD1 or TRBD2 (7 bases each). The length of the CDR3 is 19 residues. Germline lookup yields CDR1 SQVTM and CDR2 ANQGSEA. Trimming cost V 6 bases and J 0 bases, with 27 bases left between them. The CDR3 DNA is TGCAGCGTCGCGCCCTTGGGGAGGGACAGACAGAGCTCCTACAATGAGCAGTTCTTC. Translated: CSVAPLGRDRQSSYNEQFF.

Only a few counts were recorded for this clonotype. V usage is TRBV20-1 and J usage is TRBJ1-1; weak D call: TRBD1 (5 bases). The CDR3 contains 15 residues. Trimming stripped 1 base from V and 1 base from J, with 13 bases between. The V gene's germline CDR1 is DFQATT and CDR2 SNEGSKA (reference sequence). The CDR3 protein is CSARVRDVWNTEAFF. The CDR3 region has the DNA TGCAGTGCTAGAGTACGGGACGTTTGGAACACTGAAGCTTTCTTT.

This clonotype has a handful of counts. The chain has TRBV21-1 and TRBJ1-6; the table's D call, TRBD1, has no DNA check behind it. TRBV21-1 is a pseudogene locus. The CDR3 has 17 amino acids. This CDR3 reads CASSIPNRGQGNSPLHF. The DNA of the CDR3 is TGTGCCAGCAGCATTCCCAACAGGGGGCAAGGGAATTCACCCCTCCACTTT.

CDR3 protein: CASGRTGEYGYTF. The CDR3 nucleotides read TGTGCTAGTGGCCGGACAGGGGAATATGGCTACACCTTC. The gene calls are TRBV12-5 and TRBJ1-2, with TRBD1 identical over 9 bases. Germline V gene lookup returns CDR1 LGHNT and CDR2 FRNRAP. V trimming: 6 bases; J trimming: 5 bases; junction bases outside the gene matches: 4. The CDR3 consists of 13 residues.

V usage is TRBV27 and J usage is TRBJ2-7; 8 bases fit TRBD1. The CDR3 contains 16 residues. J was trimmed by 1 base and V by 5 bases; bases with no gene match: 10. From germline, CDR1 is MNHEY and CDR2 SMNVEV (reference sequence). The CDR3 bases are TGTGCCAGCAGTCCCCGATGGACAGGGCAATCCTACGAGCAGTACTTC. Protein product: CASSPRWTGQSYEQYF.

This clonotype was detected ten times or more. The chain employs TRBV20-1 and TRBJ1-1; D not certain. The CDR3 is 13 residues long. Germline CDR1 reads DFQATT; CDR2 reads SNEGSKA (reference sequence). With 0 bases removed from V and 0 bases from J, the gap between germline ends came to 5 bases. Written as DNA, the CDR3 is TGCAGTGCTAGAGATCGGGTGAACACTGAAGCTTTCTTT. It translates to CSARDRVNTEAFF.

The chain uses TRBV7-9 and TRBJ2-7, with D unclear. Trimming took 3 bases from V and 4 from J, leaving 10 bases between them. Germline CDR1 SEHNR, CDR2 FQNEAQ (reference sequence). This CDR3 spans 13 amino acids. The CDR3 DNA follows: TGTGCCAGCAGCTTCGATATCCAATACGAGCAGTACTTC. It is translated as CASSFDIQYEQYF.

The CDR3 here is CASSNGEPDRAVRHTIYF. CDR3 in DNA: TGTGCCAGCAGCAACGGGGAACCAGACAGGGCAGTGCGGCACACCATATATTTT. The chain combines TRBV21-1 with TRBJ1-3; no check of the table's D call, TRBD1, against the DNA was made. TRBV21-1 is a documented pseudogene. There are 18 residues in the CDR3.

This clonotype was seen more than once but under ten times. The genes are TRBV6-2 or TRBV6-3 and TRBJ2-2; D is possibly TRBD2 (6 bases). Germline CDR1 reads MNHEY; CDR2 reads SVGEGT. The V end lost 5 bases, the J end lost 6 bases, and 22 bases lay between the germline ends. This CDR3 spans 17 amino acids. CDR3 in amino acids: CASSDPLSGRGSGELFF. Written as DNA, the CDR3 is TGTGCCAGCAGTGACCCCCTTAGCGGTAGGGGTTCCGGGGAGCTGTTTTTT.